This T cell receptor (beta chain) was sequenced during a study of Ad26.COV2.S vaccination and SARS-CoV-2 variants (dated by TCRdb to the early 2020s). Describing the broader study: The specificity and breadth of SARS-CoV-2-reactive T cell receptors after Ad26.COV2.S vaccination were assessed by TCRbeta repertoire sequencing. A total of approximately 30 samples were included in the TCR-sequenced set, comprising around 19 Ad26.COV2.S vaccine recipients, 5 placebo recipients and 8 SARS-CoV-2 convalescent individuals.

The time point label for this specimen denotes: individuals recovered from natural SARS-CoV-2 infection. In regard to this clone: Its antigen has not been determined. The input lacks base qualities; no much larger clone sits a single base away.

At the junction V is shortened by 3 bases and J by 4 bases, with 9 bases in between. For CDR1 and CDR2, the germline V gene lists MDHEN and SYDVKM. From its cysteine to its phenylalanine, the CDR3 spans 13 amino acids. The DNA shown is the 39-base CDR3, in frame from base 1. The immunoSEQ Assay was used to sequence TCRbeta CDR3 regions. After extraction, genomic DNA underwent amplification by bias-controlled multiplex PCR, followed by high-throughput sequencing. As for how the authors treated the data: Collapsing and filtering of sequences were performed to quantify the absolute abundance of each unique TCRbeta CDR3 region. T cell fraction was estimated by normalization of TCRbeta template counts to usable DNA, with usable DNA being measured through amplification of reference genes present in all nucleated cells. Repertoire TCRs were annotated as SARS-CoV-2-specific when V gene, CDR3 amino acid sequence and J gene were exactly matched to a known reactive TCR set. The reference SARS-CoV-2 TCR set came from MIRA and was filtered for enrichment in COVID-19-positive ImmuneCODE repertoires, removing public or cross-reactive TCRs. Using the MIRA antigens, annotated TCRs were further analysed by specific ORF or by position within an ORF. Depth was the summed frequency of annotated unique rearrangements, while breadth was defined as annotated unique rearrangements over total unique productive rearrangements. TCR breadth was compared between groups using two-sided Wilcoxon rank-sum tests. TCRdb provides this immuneACCESS table in a form limited to in-frame rearrangements. Some clones are lacking; in checked studies, under half of them reflect an unresolved V gene, and why the rest are absent is not known. V, J and clone size are those of that table, while D and trimming were read from the DNA. For this sample the table gives under 150,000 clones, of which 86% were detected only once. The ten top clones hold around 5% of the sample.

Overall results and qualifications from the work: It was noted by the authors that total T cell responses may have been underestimated by the TCR breadth and depth analyses. Ad26.COV2.S recipients had higher spike-specific TCR breadth than placebo recipients (P = 0.0014). Vaccine and placebo recipients had comparable non-spike TCR breadth, which fits with the vaccine containing only spike. After vaccination, spike-specific CD8+ and CD4+ T cell responses were reported to show substantial breadth.

The material was peripheral blood, obtained after recovery from COVID-19. This receptor chain uses TRBV28 and TRBJ1-2, with no confidently assigned D gene. The receptor's source is a human donor who had recovered from COVID-19. The nucleotide sequence is given as TGTGCCAGCAGTTTCGGGGTTTCCTATGGCTACACCTTC. It specifies CASSFGVSYGYTF.